A selection of T cell receptor beta chains follows, all from one sample in a study of T-cell reconstitution after alpha-beta-depleted transplantation in children. MiXCR, run by TCRdb on the PCR reads, gives a single entry per CDR3 protein. Seen here are around 450,000 distinct CDR3 sequences, 43% observed once, and the top ten hold 25% to 30%. Sequencing used PBMCs, obtained before TCRalphabeta/CD19-depleted stem cell transplant. The receptors originated from a girl aged 2-10 years with aplastic anemia, due to receive a stem cell transplant. CDR3s include the opening cysteine and the closing phenylalanine or tryptophan.

j_call,v_call,cdr3_aa
TRBJ2-1,TRBV5-1,CASSLLDRAGNEQFF
TRBJ2-3,TRBV20-1,CSASPTGGTDTQYF
TRBJ2-5,TRBV20-1,CSARNNRGRETQYF
TRBJ2-5,TRBV6-5,CASSYSSRKETQYF
TRBJ2-1,TRBV5-1,CASRMDRGWDEQFF
TRBJ1-2,TRBV20-1,CSANLDSNYGYTF
TRBJ2-4,TRBV7-9,CASSLAAGVSWRNIQYF
TRBJ1-1,TRBV6-2/TRBV6-3,CASRDTGAEAFF
TRBJ2-1,TRBV5-1,CASSLAGIGWFF
TRBJ2-7,TRBV7-2,CASSPGGRRVVYEQYF
TRBJ2-5,TRBV5-1,CASSLEPGGRETQYF
TRBJ2-3,TRBV28,CASTPSLGQASTDTQYF
TRBJ1-2,TRBV18,CASSPQPTDYGYTF
TRBJ1-1,TRBV12-3/TRBV12-4,CASSSRGETEAFF
TRBJ2-7,TRBV20-1,CSAHTVLTGYEQYF
TRBJ2-7,TRBV10-3,CAISEAGLREQYF
TRBJ2-1,TRBV20-1,CSAGRDRGPNEQFF
TRBJ2-5,TRBV20-1,CSASVGISWAETQYF
TRBJ2-6,TRBV4-1,CASSQDRGANSGANVLTF
TRBJ2-5,TRBV10-3,CAISGDSPQETQYF
TRBJ2-5,TRBV3-1,CASSPTGTGEFETQYF